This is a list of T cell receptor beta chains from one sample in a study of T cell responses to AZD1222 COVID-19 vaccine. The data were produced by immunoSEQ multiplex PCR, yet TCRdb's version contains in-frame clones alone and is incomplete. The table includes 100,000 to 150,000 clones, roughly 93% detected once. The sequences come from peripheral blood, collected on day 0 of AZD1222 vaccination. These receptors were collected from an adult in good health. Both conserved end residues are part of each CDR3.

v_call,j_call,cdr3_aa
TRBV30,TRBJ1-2,CAWTSGTVGYGYTF
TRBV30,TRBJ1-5,CAWSDGSSTQHF
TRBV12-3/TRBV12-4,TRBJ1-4,CASSVAENEKLFF
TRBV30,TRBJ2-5,CAWSRGGLVRGETQYF
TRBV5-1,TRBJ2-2,CASSLQGTSGTGELFF
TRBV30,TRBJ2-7,CAWTPSGLGEQYF
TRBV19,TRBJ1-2,CASSSGTANYGYTF
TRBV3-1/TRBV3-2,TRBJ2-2,CASSQEGQGNTGELFF
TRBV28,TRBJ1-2,CASSSGGAPHWYGYTF
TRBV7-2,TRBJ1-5,CASSLDSYQPQHF
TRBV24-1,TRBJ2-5,CATSDLPGETQYF
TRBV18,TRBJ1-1,CASSPPGAAEAFF
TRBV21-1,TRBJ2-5,CASSKEGRSTPGETQYF
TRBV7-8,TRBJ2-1,CASSPDYEQFF
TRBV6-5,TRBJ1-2,CASSQATGEDQNTF
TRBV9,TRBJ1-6,CASSVAGGSYNSPLHF
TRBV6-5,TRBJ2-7,CASSYSETRYEQYF
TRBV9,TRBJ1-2,CASSEGGQGNYGYTF
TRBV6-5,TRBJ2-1,CASSYSPGLNEQFF
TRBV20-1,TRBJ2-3,CSASRTDIPTDTQYF
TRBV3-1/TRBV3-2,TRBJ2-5,CASSQDENETQYF
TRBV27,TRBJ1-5,CASSLSAEQPQHF
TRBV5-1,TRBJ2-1,CASSWGTSENEQFF
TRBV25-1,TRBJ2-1,CASRAVARNNEQFF
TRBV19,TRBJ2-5,CASSISREETQYF
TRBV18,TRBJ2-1,CASSPIARYNEQFF
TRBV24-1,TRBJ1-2,CATSDLTGNGYTF
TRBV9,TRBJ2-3,CASSVAGGVSTDTQYF
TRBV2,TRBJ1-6,CARGLASYNSPLHF
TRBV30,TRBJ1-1,CAWSSWSNTEAFF
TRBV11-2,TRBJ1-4,CASSLGARENEKLFF
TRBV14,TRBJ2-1,CASSQDRLDEQFF
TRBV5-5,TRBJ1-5,CASSLEGVGNQPQHF
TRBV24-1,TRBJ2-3,CATSVSSGSLADTQYF
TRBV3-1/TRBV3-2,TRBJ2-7,CASSRVASEQYF
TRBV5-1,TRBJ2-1,CASSLFAGGRDEQFF
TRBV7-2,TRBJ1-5,CASSLGEGQPQHF
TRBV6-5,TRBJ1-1,CASSRDYGTEAFF
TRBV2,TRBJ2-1,CASMKTAYNEQFF
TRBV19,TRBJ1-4,CASTPGHGNEKLFF
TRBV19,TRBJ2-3,CASSTGQITSTDTQYF
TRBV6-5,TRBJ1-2,CASSVMGARYTF
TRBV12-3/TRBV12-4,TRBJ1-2,CASSLTDYGYTF
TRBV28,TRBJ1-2,CASSTQGQGKPYGYTF
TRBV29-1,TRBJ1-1,CSVRGPQVINTEAFF
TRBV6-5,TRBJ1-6,CASTVYNSPLHF
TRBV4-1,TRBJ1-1,CASSQGQGPNTEAFF
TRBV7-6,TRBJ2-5,CASSLSSSQTQYF
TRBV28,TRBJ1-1,CASSFVGTGGTEAFF
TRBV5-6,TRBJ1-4,CASSLHGDGNEKLFF
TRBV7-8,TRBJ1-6,CASSFIGGNSPLHF
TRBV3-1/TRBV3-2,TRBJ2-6,CASSLWQAHSGANVLTF